This T cell receptor beta chain was profiled in a study of blood T cell repertoires in COVID-19. Only in-frame clones appear in the TCRdb table, and some are missing; sequencing was by immunoSEQ multiplex PCR. The sample shows about 210,000 clones, approximately 83% of them seen only once. This receptor was obtained from a woman in her thirties or forties with active or convalescent COVID-19. The sample comprised peripheral blood.

The CDR3 here is CASSLSGYNEQFF. The CDR3 DNA follows: TGTGCCAGCAGTTTATCAGGATACAATGAGCAGTTCTTC. This chain connects TRBV12-3 or TRBV12-4 to TRBJ2-1; D is ambiguous. The CDR3 has 13 residues. V was trimmed by 2 bases and J by 4 bases, leaving 6 bases between them.